This T cell receptor beta chain was profiled in a study of CD8 T cells in ankylosing spondylitis (dated by TCRdb to about 2017). Regarding the complete study: T cell receptor beta repertoires were profiled in healthy donors and ankylosing spondylitis patients so that disease-linked TCR variants could be found. The full study cohort was made up of under 30 ankylosing spondylitis patients and roughly 100 healthy donors. Peripheral blood samples were taken, and synovial fluid was additionally collected from ankylosing spondylitis patients.

Results and caveats for the whole study, not just this receptor: According to the report, matched synovial fluid samples from ankylosing spondylitis patients were significantly enriched for the disease-linked clones. Blood from ankylosing spondylitis patients appeared to be characterized by a TCR beta motif composed of several highly homologous amino acid variants. Some TCR beta motif variants had previously been reported in synovial fluid and blood of reactive arthritis patients, which suggested common disease-initiation mechanisms. A CD8+ phenotype was shown by the disease-linked clones, which were found at relatively low frequencies in peripheral blood.

These reads were obtained on an Illumina HiSeq 2500. TCR beta libraries were prepared by quantitative 5'-RACE with molecular barcodes. Per the original workflow: A new computational method, built on a probabilistic model of VDJ rearrangement, was used to identify disease-linked TCR variants. Starting from the raw public reads, TCRdb applied fastp trimming at Q25, assembled clones with MiXCR and retained in-frame beta chains. Here each entry gathers all rows of one CDR3 protein and keeps the most common genes and DNA. TCRdb, not the original authors, processed these V and J calls. This sample has 670,000 or so distinct CDR3 sequences in its table, and about 20% of those were observed once. The top ten constitute approximately 18% of the sample. This clonotype was seen only a few times. Its recognized antigen is unknown. No base quality values were provided; no much bigger clone lies one nucleotide off.

The receptor's source is a male donor with ankylosing spondylitis. Sample: blood, either unsorted or a sorted T cell fraction (not recorded which).

The DNA reads as follows: TGTGCCAGCAGTTCGGCTAGCGGCAGCACAGATACGCAGTATTTT. The encoded protein is CASSSASGSTDTQYF. The chain couples TRBV6-2 or TRBV6-3 to TRBJ2-3; 7 of the junction bases match TRBD2. V loses 4 bases at its end and J loses 0 bases; junction bases beyond the gene matches: 4. Including the terminal cysteine and phenylalanine, the CDR3 comprises 15 residues. The entry retains the CDR3 DNA only, 45 bases that are in frame from base 1. For CDR1 and CDR2, the germline V gene lists MNHEY and SVGEGT.